This T cell receptor beta chain was obtained from a study of read filtering for tumor transcriptome and immune sequencing. This clonotype was detected many times. Germline values: CDR1 MNHEY, CDR2 SVGEGT. The CDR3 sequence is 14 residues long. J was trimmed by 4 bases and V by 4 bases; bases with no gene match: 4. This library used about 400 ng RNA and molecular barcoded adaptors spanning alpha/delta and beta/gamma chains. MiXCR, applied by TCRdb to the reads, yields one record per CDR3 protein. The sample has 35,000 to 40,000 distinct CDR3 sequences, about 13% seen once. The genes are TRBV6-2 or TRBV6-3 and TRBJ2-5; 9 bases match TRBD2. Sequenced sample: a population of CD138-negative cells sorted from bone marrow. The sequence was obtained from a donor over 35 with multiple myeloma. CDR3 protein: CASSSQLAGETQYF. The DNA for the CDR3 is TGTGCCAGCAGTTCCCAACTAGCGGGAGAGACCCAGTACTTC.